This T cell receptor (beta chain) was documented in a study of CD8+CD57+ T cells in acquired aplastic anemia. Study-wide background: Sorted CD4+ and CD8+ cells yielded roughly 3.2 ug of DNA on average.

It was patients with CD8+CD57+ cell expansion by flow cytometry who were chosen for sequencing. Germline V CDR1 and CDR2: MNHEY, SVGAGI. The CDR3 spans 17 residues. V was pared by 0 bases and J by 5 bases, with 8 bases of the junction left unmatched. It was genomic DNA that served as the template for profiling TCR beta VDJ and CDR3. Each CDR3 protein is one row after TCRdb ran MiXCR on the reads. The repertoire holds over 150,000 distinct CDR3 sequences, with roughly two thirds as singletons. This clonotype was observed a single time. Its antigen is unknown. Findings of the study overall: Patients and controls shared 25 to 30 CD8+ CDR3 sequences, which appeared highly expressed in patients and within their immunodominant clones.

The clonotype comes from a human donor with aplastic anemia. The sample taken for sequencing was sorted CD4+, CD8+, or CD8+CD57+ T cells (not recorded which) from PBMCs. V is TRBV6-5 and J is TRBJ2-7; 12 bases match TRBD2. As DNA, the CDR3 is TGTGCCAGCAGTTACTCGATACTGACTAGCGGGAGAAACGAGCAGTACTTC. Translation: CASSYSILTSGRNEQYF.